This section outlines one T cell receptor beta chain sequence together with its context. Its antigen remains unknown. TCR alpha and TCR beta cDNA libraries carrying sample barcodes and UMIs came from 5'RACE with constant-segment primers. TCRdb re-analysed the 5' RACE reads in MiXCR, keeping a single row per CDR3 protein. The table has 380,000 or so distinct CDR3 sequences, over 13% seen once. This specimen belongs to a study of T-cell memory formation after mild COVID-19. Study conclusions and caveats: Memory from before infection featured some responding clones, which suggests cross-reactive memory joined. A second wave expanding day 15 to 37 was CD4+-biased; contracting clones were balanced.

Trimming took 6 bases from V and 5 from J; bases not matched to a gene: 17. CDR1 is MNHEY, CDR2 SVGEGT, per germline. CDR3 length: 17 residues. What was sequenced was PBMCs or a T cell subset sorted from them (not recorded which). The J gene is TRBJ1-2, the V gene TRBV6-2 or TRBV6-3; 8 bases map to TRBD1. This receptor was obtained from a man between 18 and 29 years old who had mild COVID-19 (a few samples of this study predate the infection). Cell type and time point are not known. The CDR3 bases are TGTGCCAGCAGCCCATTGTCCGAGACAGGGGTGGAATATGGCTACACCTTC. It codes for CASSPLSETGVEYGYTF.